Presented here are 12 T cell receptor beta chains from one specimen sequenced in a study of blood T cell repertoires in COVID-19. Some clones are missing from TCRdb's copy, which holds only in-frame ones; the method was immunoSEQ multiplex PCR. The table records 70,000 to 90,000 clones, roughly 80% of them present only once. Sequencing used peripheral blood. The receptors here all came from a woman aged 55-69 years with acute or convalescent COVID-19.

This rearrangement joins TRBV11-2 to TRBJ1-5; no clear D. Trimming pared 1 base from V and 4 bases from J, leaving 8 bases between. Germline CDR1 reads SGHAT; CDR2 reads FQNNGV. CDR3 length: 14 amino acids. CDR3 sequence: CASSLGGRNQPQHF. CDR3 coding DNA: TGTGCCAGCAGCTTAGGAGGGCGAAATCAGCCCCAGCATTTT.

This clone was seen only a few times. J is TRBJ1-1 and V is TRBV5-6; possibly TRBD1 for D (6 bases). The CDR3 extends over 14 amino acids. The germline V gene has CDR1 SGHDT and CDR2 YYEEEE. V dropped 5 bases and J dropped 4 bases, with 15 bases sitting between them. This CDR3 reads CASRLEGGSTEAFF. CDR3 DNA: TGTGCCAGCAGGCTCGAGGGGGGGAGCACTGAAGCTTTCTTT.

CDR3 protein: CATSGNGLAGGNEQFF. CDR3 coding DNA: TGTGCCACCAGTGGAAACGGACTAGCGGGGGGCAATGAGCAGTTCTTC. The rearrangement joins TRBV24-1 to TRBJ2-1; 14 positions match TRBD2. Germline CDR1 is KGHDR and CDR2 is SFDVKD. The V and J ends lost 5 bases and 6 bases, in that order; junction bases with no gene match: 5. This CDR3 spans 16 amino acids.

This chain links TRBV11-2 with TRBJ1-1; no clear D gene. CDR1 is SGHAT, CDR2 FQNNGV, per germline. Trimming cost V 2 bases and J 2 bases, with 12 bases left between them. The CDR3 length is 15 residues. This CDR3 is CASSLRLGSNTEAFF. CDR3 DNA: TGTGCCAGCAGCTTAAGATTGGGGAGCAACACTGAAGCTTTCTTT. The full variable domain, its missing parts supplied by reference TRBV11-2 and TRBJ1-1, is EAGVAQSPRYKIIEKRQSVAFWCNPISGHATLYWYQQILGQGPKLLIQFQNNGVVDDSQLPKDRFSAERLKGVDSTLKIQPAKLEDSAVYLCASSLRLGSNTEAFFGQGTRLTVV.

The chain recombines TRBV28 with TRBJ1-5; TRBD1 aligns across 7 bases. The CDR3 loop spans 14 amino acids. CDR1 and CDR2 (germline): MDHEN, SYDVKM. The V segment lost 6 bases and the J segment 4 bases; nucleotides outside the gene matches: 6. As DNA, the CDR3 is TGTGCCAGCAGGACGGGACAGCGAAATCAGCCCCAGCATTTT. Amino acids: CASRTGQRNQPQHF. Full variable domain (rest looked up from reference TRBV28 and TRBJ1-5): DVKVTQSSRYLVKRTGEKVFLECVQDMDHENMFWYRQDPGLGLRLIYFSYDVKMKEKGDIPEGYSVSREKKERFSLILESASTNQTSMYLCASRTGQRNQPQHFGDGTRLSIL.

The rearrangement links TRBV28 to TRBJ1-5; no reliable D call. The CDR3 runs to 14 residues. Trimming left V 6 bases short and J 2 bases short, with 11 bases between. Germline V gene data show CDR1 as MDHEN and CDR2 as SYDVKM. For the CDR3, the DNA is TGTGCCAGCAGCTCCCACTCTGGCAATCAGCCCCAGCATTTT. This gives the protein CASSSHSGNQPQHF. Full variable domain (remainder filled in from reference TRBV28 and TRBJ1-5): DVKVTQSSRYLVKRTGEKVFLECVQDMDHENMFWYRQDPGLGLRLIYFSYDVKMKEKGDIPEGYSVSREKKERFSLILESASTNQTSMYLCASSSHSGNQPQHFGDGTRLSIL.

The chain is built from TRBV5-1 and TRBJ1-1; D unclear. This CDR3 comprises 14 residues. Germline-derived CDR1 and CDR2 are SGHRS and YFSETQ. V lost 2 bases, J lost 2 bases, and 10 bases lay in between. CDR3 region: CASSFPGVNTEAFF. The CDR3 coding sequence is TGCGCCAGCAGCTTCCCAGGCGTCAACACTGAAGCTTTCTTT.

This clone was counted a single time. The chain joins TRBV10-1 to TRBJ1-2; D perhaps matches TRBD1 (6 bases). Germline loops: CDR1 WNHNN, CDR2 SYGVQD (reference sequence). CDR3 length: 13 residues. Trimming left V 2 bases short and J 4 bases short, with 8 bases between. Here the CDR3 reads CASSEQGSYGYTF. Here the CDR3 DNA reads TGCGCCAGCAGTGAGCAGGGGAGCTATGGCTACACCTTC.

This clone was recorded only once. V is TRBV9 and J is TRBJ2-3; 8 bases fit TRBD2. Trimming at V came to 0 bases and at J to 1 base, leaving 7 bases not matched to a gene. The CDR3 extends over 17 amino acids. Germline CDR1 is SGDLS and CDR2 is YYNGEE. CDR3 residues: CASSVGGAGGGTDTQYF. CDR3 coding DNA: TGTGCCAGCAGCGTAGGAGGTGCGGGGGGTGGCACAGATACGCAGTATTTT.

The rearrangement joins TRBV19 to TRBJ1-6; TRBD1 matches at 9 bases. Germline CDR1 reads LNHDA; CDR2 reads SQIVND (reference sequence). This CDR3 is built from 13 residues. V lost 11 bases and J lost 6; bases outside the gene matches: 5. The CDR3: CAASDRGNSPLHF. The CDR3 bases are TGTGCCGCATCGGACAGGGGTAATTCACCCCTCCACTTT.

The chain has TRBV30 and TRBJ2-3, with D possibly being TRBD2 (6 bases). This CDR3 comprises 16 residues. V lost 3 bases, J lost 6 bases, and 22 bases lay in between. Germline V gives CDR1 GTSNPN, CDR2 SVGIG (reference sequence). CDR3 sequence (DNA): TGTGCCTGGAGCCCCGGTCTAGCGTCGGCCGGGGATACGCAGTATTTT. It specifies CAWSPGLASAGDTQYF.

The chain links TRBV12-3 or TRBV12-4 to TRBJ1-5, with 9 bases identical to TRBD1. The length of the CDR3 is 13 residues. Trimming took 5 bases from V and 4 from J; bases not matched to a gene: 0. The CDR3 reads CASSGQGNQPQHF. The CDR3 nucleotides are TGTGCCAGCAGTGGACAGGGGAATCAGCCCCAGCATTTT.